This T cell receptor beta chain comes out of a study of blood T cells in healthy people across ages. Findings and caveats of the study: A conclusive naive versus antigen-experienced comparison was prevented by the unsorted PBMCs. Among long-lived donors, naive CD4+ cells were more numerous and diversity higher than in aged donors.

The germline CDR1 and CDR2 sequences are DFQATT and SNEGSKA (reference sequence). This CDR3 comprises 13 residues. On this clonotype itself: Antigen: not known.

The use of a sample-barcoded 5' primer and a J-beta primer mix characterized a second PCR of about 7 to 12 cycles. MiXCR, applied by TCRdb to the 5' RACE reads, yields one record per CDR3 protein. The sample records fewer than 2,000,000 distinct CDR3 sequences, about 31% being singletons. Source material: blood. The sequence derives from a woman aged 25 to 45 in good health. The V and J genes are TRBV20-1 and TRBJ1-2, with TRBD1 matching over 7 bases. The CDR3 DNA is TGCAGGGCAGATAATGACAGGGTTGGGGGCTACACCTTC. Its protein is CRADNDRVGGYTF.